This paragraph reports one TCR beta chain. Germline CDR1 MDHEN, CDR2 SYDVKM. V gave up 10 bases and J gave up 5 bases; unmatched junction bases: 10. The CDR3 has 14 amino acids. This sample was taken from a study of blood T cell repertoires in COVID-19. The overall study: Whether acute or convalescent, the COVID-19 samples came from the United States, Italy and Spain.

Clones were sequenced by immunoSEQ multiplex PCR, and TCRdb holds only the in-frame ones, with some missing. There are about 58,000 clones in the sample; around 87% occur only once, and more than 10% lies in the top ten. This chain uses TRBV28 with TRBJ1-2, with 10 bases aligning to TRBD1. The TCR was taken from a man in his 60s with active COVID-19. Sequencing was carried out using peripheral blood. Written as DNA, the CDR3 is TGTGCCACCACCCCGGGACAGGGGATGTATGGCTACACCTTC. It encodes CATTPGQGMYGYTF.